These 4 T cell receptor beta chains originate from one sample sequenced in a study of a mutant IDH1 vaccine in newly diagnosed glioma. These receptors' antigens are unknown. The time point is: week 47, end of study. Each dose of the vaccine consisted of 300 ug of mutant IDH1 20-mer peptide, with topical imiquimod. Repertoires were generated with immunoSEQ multiplex PCR, while TCRdb's copy carries only in-frame clones and drops some. The sample has some 31,000 clones, roughly 80% seen once. Source: PBMCs, taken from a glioma patient whose treatment included an IDH1 peptide vaccine. The receptor source for this set is a man aged 30-40 years with glioma.

This CDR3 is CASSYLEQETQYF. The CDR3 nucleotides are TGCGCCAGCAGCTACTTGGAGCAAGAGACCCAGTACTTC. The rearrangement joins TRBV5-1 to TRBJ2-5; D is uncertain. V lost 3 bases to trimming and J lost 2 bases, with 8 bases between them. The CDR3 sequence is 13 residues long. Germline CDR1 SGHRS, CDR2 YFSETQ.

This chain links TRBV6-6 with TRBJ1-1; TRBD1 matches at 8 bases. J was trimmed by 5 bases and V by 7 bases; bases with no gene match: 6. This CDR3 region has 13 residues. Germline assignment: CDR1 MNHNY and CDR2 SVGAGI (reference sequence). Here the CDR3 reads CASNQQGDTEAFF. The CDR3 DNA follows: TGTGCCAGCAACCAACAGGGGGATACTGAAGCTTTCTTT.

This clone has only a few counts. As DNA, the CDR3 is TGTGCCAGCAGTCCGAATCCGCGGGAGACCCAGTACTTC. Protein sequence: CASSPNPRETQYF. The rearrangement uses TRBV27 and TRBJ2-5; D uncertain. The V gene lost 5 bases and the J gene lost 5 bases, with 12 bases spanning the gap. The CDR3 contains 13 residues. Looked up from germline, CDR1 is MNHEY and CDR2 is SMNVEV (reference sequence).

The chain joins TRBV5-1 to TRBJ2-5, with D perhaps given as TRBD1 or TRBD2 (5 bases each). The V and J ends lost 6 bases and 4 bases respectively, with 13 bases between them. Germline V gene sequence: CDR1 SGHRS, CDR2 YFSETQ. CDR3 length equals 13 residues. CDR3 bases: TGCGCCAGCACCGAGGGACCGAGAGAGACCCAGTACTTC. Amino acid sequence: CASTEGPRETQYF. The full variable domain, with the rest looked up from reference TRBV5-1 and TRBJ2-5, is KAGVTQTPRYLIKTRGQQVTLSCSPISGHRSVSWYQQTPGQGLQFLFEYFSETQRNKGNFPGRFSGRQFSNSRSEMNVSTLELGDSALYLCASTEGPRETQYFGPGTRLLVL.